Presented here are 19 T cell receptor beta chains from one specimen sequenced in a study of control samples from healthy donors and cancer patients (dated by TCRdb to the early 2020s). Receptor libraries were prepared by the immunoSEQ multiplex PCR assay. TCRdb limited this immuneACCESS table to in-frame rearrangements with V and J called. A share of clones is missing; checked studies link under half to unresolved V genes, and the rest is unexplained. Across this sample there are tens of thousands of clones, with roughly 86% seen only once. Approximately 6% of the sample goes to the ten largest clones. Source material: blood. These receptors all come from a man between 50 and 59 years old in good health.

J is TRBJ1-1 and V is TRBV5-6; D is perhaps TRBD1 (6 bases). Trimming removed 2 bases at V and 1 base at J, with 9 bases between. CDR1 is SGHDT, CDR2 YYEEEE, per germline. The CDR3 spans 14 residues. CDR3 DNA: TGTGCCAGCAGCTTTGGACAGTCGAACACTGAAGCTTTCTTT. This codes for CASSFGQSNTEAFF.

The V gene is TRBV30, the J gene TRBJ2-2; unclear D gene. This CDR3 is built from 11 residues. Between the trimmed V and J ends, which lost 2 bases and 6 bases, there was a span of 4 bases. CDR1 GTSNPN and CDR2 SVGIG come from the germline V gene (reference sequence). The CDR3 reads CAWSIAGELFF. The CDR3 DNA follows: TGTGCCTGGAGTATCGCCGGGGAGCTGTTTTTT.

The J gene is TRBJ2-3, the V gene TRBV5-4; 10 bases align to TRBD1. Trimming at V came to 4 bases and at J to 3 bases, leaving 5 bases not matched to a gene. This CDR3 contains 15 residues. Germline values: CDR1 SGHNT, CDR2 YYREEE (reference sequence). The CDR3 sequence: CASSPDRGRTDTQYF. The DNA for the CDR3 is TGTGCCAGCAGCCCGGACAGGGGGAGGACAGATACGCAGTATTTT.

The CDR3 here is CASRGPSYEQYF. The CDR3 DNA reads as TGCGCCAGCAGGGGCCCTTCCTACGAGCAGTACTTC. The rearrangement uses TRBV10-2 and TRBJ2-7, with no clear D. The CDR3 is 12 amino acids. V was clipped by 6 bases and J by 1 base, with 7 bases between them. Germline CDR1 and CDR2: WSHSY and SAAADI.

The rearrangement uses TRBV10-2 and TRBJ1-2; D unclear. Germline CDR1 reads WSHSY; CDR2 reads SAAADI. V gave up 6 bases and J gave up 3 bases, with 14 bases separating them. The CDR3 runs to 14 residues. This CDR3 reads CASRLRDGHYGYTF. CDR3 DNA: TGCGCCAGCAGACTTCGGGATGGGCACTATGGCTACACCTTC.

The CDR3 region is CATSDPKGQGLHGYTF. The CDR3, as DNA: TGTGCCACCAGTGACCCCAAGGGACAGGGGTTACATGGCTACACCTTC. The chain is built from TRBV24-1 and TRBJ1-2; 10 bases match TRBD1. The CDR3 consists of 16 residues. Trimming took 4 bases from V and 6 from J; bases not matched to a gene: 10. Germline CDR1 reads KGHDR; CDR2 reads SFDVKD.

The CDR3 DNA reads TGTGCCAGCAGCGGTACAGGGGCGGGCACAGATACGCAGTATTTT. Protein product: CASSGTGAGTDTQYF. This rearrangement joins TRBV9 to TRBJ2-3, with 7 bases matching TRBD1. Germline CDR1 reads SGDLS; CDR2 reads YYNGEE. Unmatched junction bases numbered 5, after V lost 3 bases and J lost 1 base. The CDR3 runs to 15 residues.

The chain has TRBV7-9 and TRBJ1-1; D not certain. The V end was cut by 5 bases, the J end by 6 bases, with 13 bases between. Per germline, CDR1 SEHNR and CDR2 FQNEAQ (reference sequence). This CDR3 is 13 amino acids long. In DNA, the CDR3 is TGTGCCAGCAGCGTCCCGGTAGCGGCTGAAGCTTTCTTT. Residues: CASSVPVAAEAFF.

The J gene is TRBJ1-2, the V gene TRBV5-1; tentative D call: TRBD1 (6 bases). CDR3 length equals 16 residues. The V end was cut by 0 bases, the J end by 7 bases, with 19 bases between. Per germline, CDR1 SGHRS and CDR2 YFSETQ. For the CDR3, the DNA is TGCGCCAGCAGCTTGGGGGGGACGCCGATACAGGGTGGCTACACCTTC. Amino acid sequence: CASSLGGTPIQGGYTF. The full variable domain, its missing parts supplied by reference TRBV5-1 and TRBJ1-2, is KAGVTQTPRYLIKTRGQQVTLSCSPISGHRSVSWYQQTPGQGLQFLFEYFSETQRNKGNFPGRFSGRQFSNSRSEMNVSTLELGDSALYLCASSLGGTPIQGGYTFGSGTRLTVV.

V usage is TRBV15 and J usage is TRBJ2-3; maybe TRBD2 (5 bases). Germline V lookup: CDR1 LNHNV, CDR2 YYDKDF (reference sequence). Between the trimmed V and J ends, which lost 1 base and 4 bases, there was a span of 12 bases. The CDR3 consists of 15 residues. The CDR3 spells CATSRGSGSADTQYF. The DNA for the CDR3 is TGTGCCACCAGCAGAGGAAGCGGATCTGCAGATACGCAGTATTTT.

This clone was recorded only once. The gene calls are TRBV2 and TRBJ1-6, with D unresolved. Germline values: CDR1 SNHLY, CDR2 FYNNEI. This CDR3 region has 15 residues. V was trimmed by 0 bases and J by 7 bases, leaving 10 bases between them. The CDR3 sequence is CASSEASVWNSPLHF. DNA for the CDR3: TGTGCCAGCAGTGAAGCGTCAGTTTGGAATTCACCCCTCCACTTT.

This clone appeared a few times. This sequence joins TRBV18 and TRBJ1-2, with a possible D match to TRBD1 (5 bases). This CDR3 spans 16 amino acids. Trimming removed 2 bases from V and 1 base from J, with 14 bases in between. CDR1 and CDR2 from the germline V gene are KGHSH and LQKENI. The CDR3 DNA reads TGTGCCAGCTCACCAAGGGGTTCAATCGATAACTATGGCTACACCTTC. Its translation is CASSPRGSIDNYGYTF.

The CDR3 DNA follows: TGCGCCAGCAGTGGGGGGACGACAAATTCACCCCTCCACTTT. Encoded protein: CASSGGTTNSPLHF. The rearrangement joins TRBV10-2 to TRBJ1-6, with D perhaps TRBD1 (5 bases). This CDR3 has 14 residues. V was shortened by 4 bases and J by 7 bases, with 11 bases between the two germline ends. Germline V CDR1 and CDR2: WSHSY, SAAADI.

The chain joins TRBV4-1 to TRBJ1-6, with TRBD1 matching over 7 bases. After removal of 1 base from V and 8 bases from J, the junction contained 8 bases not matched to a gene. CDR3 size: 16 residues. CDR1 and CDR2 from the germline V gene are MGHRA and YSYEKL. The CDR3 region has the DNA TGCGCCAGCAGCCAAGGGATAGGGGGCAGAGATTCACCCCTCCACTTT. This codes for CASSQGIGGRDSPLHF.

This clone was counted between two and nine times. Here the CDR3 reads CASSRRNGLNTEAFF. DNA for the CDR3: TGTGCCAGCAGCCGGAGAAACGGACTGAACACTGAAGCTTTCTTT. The chain recombines TRBV14 with TRBJ1-1; D is unclear. The CDR3 is 15 residues long. Germline V gene sequence: CDR1 SGHDN, CDR2 FVKESK. The V gene lost 4 bases and the J gene lost 0 bases, with 12 bases spanning the gap.

V usage is TRBV10-3 and J usage is TRBJ1-2; D uncertain. The V and J ends lost 8 bases and 8 bases respectively, with 18 bases between them. Germline lookup yields CDR1 ENHRY and CDR2 SYGVKD. The CDR3 is made up of 13 amino acids. CDR3 nucleotides: TGTGCCATCCGCCCTGGGTCTTCGAGGGGCTACACCTTC. Its translation is CAIRPGSSRGYTF.

V and J are TRBV5-6 and TRBJ2-3; D possibly corresponds to TRBD2 (6 bases). Deletions cut 2 bases from V and 6 bases from J, with 16 bases between. CDR1 SGHDT and CDR2 YYEEEE come from the germline V gene. The CDR3 extends over 15 amino acids. The CDR3 spells CASSFYKTSADTQYF. Here the CDR3 DNA reads TGTGCCAGCAGCTTTTATAAGACTAGTGCGGATACGCAGTATTTT. The full variable domain, in which reference TRBV5-6 and TRBJ2-3 provide the parts outside the CDR3, is DAGVTQSPTHLIKTRGQQVTLRCSPKSGHDTVSWYQQALGQGPQFIFQYYEEEERQRGNFPDRFSGHQFPNYSSELNVNALLLGDSALYLCASSFYKTSADTQYFGPGTRLTVL.

This clone qualifies as medium-sized. The chain recombines TRBV19 with TRBJ2-5, with 7 nucleotides matching TRBD2. The CDR3 has 15 residues. V lost 3 bases to trimming and J lost 2 bases; unmatched junction nucleotides: 6. Germline CDR1 reads LNHDA; CDR2 reads SQIVND (reference sequence). CDR3 bases: TGTGCCAGTAGTATCCCTGGGAGGGTTCAAGAGACCCAGTACTTC. Translation: CASSIPGRVQETQYF.

The V gene is TRBV11-2, the J gene TRBJ2-4, with D tentatively TRBD1 or TRBD2 (7 bases each). The V gene lost 1 base and the J gene lost 2 bases, with 15 bases spanning the gap. The CDR3 length is 17 residues. The V gene's germline CDR1 is SGHAT and CDR2 FQNNGV. The CDR3 nucleotides are TGTGCCAGCAGCTTAGTCGGCAGGGGGGGTTCCAAAAACATTCAGTACTTC. This sequence encodes CASSLVGRGGSKNIQYF.